A single sample is the source of the 9 T cell receptor beta chains below, sequenced in a study of Graves' ophthalmopathy and Graves' hyperthyroidism. The authors amplified TCR beta CDR3 regions, and they did so from RNA transcripts for repertoire sequencing. In the first round, RT-PCR was carried out with HTBI primers, and a multiplex PCR formed the second round. TCRdb reprocessed the multiplex PCR reads with MiXCR, giving one entry per CDR3 protein. The table records approximately 1.2 million distinct CDR3 sequences, about 40% of them present only once. Sequencing input: peripheral blood or thyroid tissue (not recorded which). These receptors were collected from an adult man with Graves' hyperthyroidism.

This clonotype has a handful of counts. This chain links TRBV20-1 with TRBJ2-5, with 7 bases fitting TRBD2. This CDR3 has 11 residues. V shed 0 bases, J shed 9 bases, and the junction held 1 base outside the gene matches. Germline V gene lookup returns CDR1 DFQATT and CDR2 SNEGSKA (reference sequence). As DNA, the CDR3 is TGCAGTGCTAGAGATGGGGGGGCCCAGTACTTC. Translating gives CSARDGGAQYF.

The chain is built from TRBV10-3 and TRBJ2-3; TRBD2 might be the D (5 bases). The germline V gene encodes CDR1 ENHRY and CDR2 SYGVKD. CDR3 length: 13 residues. Trimming removed 10 bases at V and 2 bases at J, with 13 bases between. Here the CDR3 DNA reads TGTGCCACCGGGGATCAGACCACAGATACGCAGTATTTT. It yields the protein CATGDQTTDTQYF.

CDR3 sequence reads: CASSVDTPNNSPLHF. The CDR3 bases are TGTGCCAGCAGTGTGGACACGCCAAATAATTCACCCCTCCACTTT. This chain joins TRBV12-3 or TRBV12-4 and TRBJ1-6; tentatively, D is TRBD1 (5 bases). The CDR3 consists of 15 residues. With 5 bases removed from V and 5 bases from J, the gap between germline ends came to 13 bases.

This clonotype was observed a handful of times. One junction end disagrees with the germline gene, perhaps due to a read error. The V and J genes are TRBV10-3 and TRBJ2-7; 10 positions agree with TRBD1. The CDR3 runs 16 residues. In germline, CDR1 is ENHRY, CDR2 SYGVKD. The DNA of the CDR3 is TGTGCCAGCAGTTACTCTATCGACAGGGGGCCTGGCAAGCGGTACTTC. It codes for CASSYSIDRGPGKRYF.

At least ten counts were recorded for this clonotype. The chain employs TRBV7-2 and TRBJ2-7; D may be TRBD2 (6 bases). Germline CDR1 and CDR2: SGHTA and FQGNSA. Trimming shortened V by 1 base and J by 5 bases, and 9 bases separated the two germline ends. The CDR3 loop spans 13 amino acids. The CDR3 DNA reads as TGTGCCAGCAGCTTAGTTGCGGGAAACGAGCAGTACTTC. Translation: CASSLVAGNEQYF.

The rearrangement uses TRBV6-1 and TRBJ2-7, with 7 bases lining up with TRBD1. This CDR3 spans 16 amino acids. J gave up 2 bases and V 6 bases, and 13 bases lay outside the gene matches. CDR1 is MNHNS, CDR2 SASEGT, per germline. The CDR3 sequence is CASRPPGQSRAYEQYF. CDR3 nucleotide sequence: TGTGCCAGCAGACCTCCGGGACAGTCCCGAGCCTACGAGCAGTACTTC.

The chain combines TRBV6-1 with TRBJ2-7; tentative D call: TRBD2 (6 bases). The germline V gene encodes CDR1 MNHNS and CDR2 SASEGT. There are 13 residues in the CDR3. V was clipped by 10 bases and J by 3 bases, with 16 bases between them. The CDR3 sequence: CATGTSLFYEQYF. The DNA of the CDR3 is TGTGCCACCGGGACTTCTCTGTTCTACGAGCAGTACTTC.

On this clonotype itself: A much larger clone lies a single base off, so this may be a read error. V usage is TRBV7-9 and J usage is TRBJ1-3; D gene ambiguous. The CDR3 sequence is 15 residues long. Germline V gives CDR1 SEHNR, CDR2 FQNEAQ (reference sequence). Deletions cut 4 bases from V and 3 bases from J, with 13 bases between. The CDR3 region has the DNA TGTGCCAGCAGCTCCCCCCCGCGTCTTGGAAACACCATATATTTT. It codes for CASSSPPRLGNTIYF.

Only one count was recorded for this clonotype. The chain couples TRBV9 to TRBJ2-7; D is undetermined. CDR3 length: 14 residues. The germline gives CDR1 SGDLS, CDR2 YYNGEE. V lost 2 bases, J lost 3 bases, and 12 bases lay in between. CDR3 in DNA: TGTGCCAGCAGCGTTGACGGACCGGGCTACGAGCAGTACTTC. Protein: CASSVDGPGYEQYF.